The 13 T cell receptor beta chains below all came from one sample that was sequenced in a study of shared clonotypes between healthy human individuals. Clones were read by immunoSEQ multiplex PCR, and TCRdb kept only the in-frame ones, dropping some. The sample has 2 million to 2.5 million clones, approximately 94% seen once. The source material was naive CD4+ T cells sorted from blood. Subset: CD45RA+ positively selected. The receptors derive from a man aged 18 to 29 in good health.

The V and J genes are TRBV6-5 and TRBJ1-1, with 7 bases aligning to TRBD1. Germline assignment: CDR1 MNHEY and CDR2 SVGAGI. J gave up 1 base and V 9 bases, and 8 bases lay outside the gene matches. The CDR3 extends over 14 amino acids. In nucleotides, the CDR3 is TGTGCCAGTGGCCGAGACAGGGCGAACACTGAAGCTTTCTTT. It is translated as CASGRDRANTEAFF.

The J gene is TRBJ2-5, the V gene TRBV7-4; a weak D match, TRBD2 (6 bases). CDR3 length: 16 residues. Germline V gene data show CDR1 as SGHVT and CDR2 as SQSDAQ. V was clipped by 4 bases and J by 5 bases, with 20 bases between them. The CDR3 sequence is CASSWPGFAGLETQYF. DNA for the CDR3: TGTGCCAGCAGCTGGCCGGGGTTTGCGGGACTCGAGACCCAGTACTTC.

The chain combines TRBV7-9 with TRBJ2-1; D possibly corresponds to TRBD1 (6 bases). V was pared by 1 base and J by 8 bases, with 18 bases between. CDR1 SEHNR and CDR2 FQNEAQ come from the germline V gene (reference sequence). The CDR3 is 16 amino acids. CDR3 sequence reads: CASSLEEKTGRDEQFF. The CDR3 nucleotides are TGTGCCAGCAGCTTAGAGGAGAAAACAGGGCGCGATGAGCAGTTCTTC.

J is TRBJ1-3 and V is TRBV6-6, with D possibly TRBD1 on 5 matching bases. The CDR3 sequence is 13 residues long. V was clipped by 6 bases and J by 9 bases, with 15 bases between them. Germline lookup yields CDR1 MNHNY and CDR2 SVGAGI (reference sequence). CDR3 sequence reads: CASREGHGSTIYF. CDR3 DNA: TGTGCCAGCAGGGAAGGACACGGGAGCACCATATATTTT.

The J gene is TRBJ2-1, the V gene TRBV5-4; 13 bases fit TRBD2. The CDR3 sequence is 16 residues long. The germline V gene has CDR1 SGHNT and CDR2 YYREEE (reference sequence). V lost 3 bases and J lost 3; bases outside the gene matches: 3. CDR3 sequence (DNA): TGTGCCAGCAGCTCGGGACTAGCGGGGATCTACAATGAGCAGTTCTTC. It specifies CASSSGLAGIYNEQFF.

The count of this clone is one. The V and J genes are TRBV30 and TRBJ2-1, with TRBD2 as a possible D gene (5 bases). Germline lookup yields CDR1 GTSNPN and CDR2 SVGIG (reference sequence). The CDR3 spans 12 residues. The V end lost 6 bases, the J end lost 8 bases, and 14 bases lay between the germline ends. CDR3: CACLQRRDEQFF. Here the CDR3 DNA reads TGTGCCTGCCTCCAGCGGCGGGATGAGCAGTTCTTC.

The V and J genes are TRBV11-2 and TRBJ2-7; D may be TRBD1 or TRBD2 (5 bases each). Trimming removed 3 bases at V and 2 bases at J, with 14 bases between. Germline lookup yields CDR1 SGHAT and CDR2 FQNNGV. The length of the CDR3 is 15 residues. The CDR3 protein is CASSLNRDRTYEQYF. CDR3 in DNA: TGTGCCAGCAGCTTGAACCGGGACCGAACCTACGAGCAGTACTTC.

The chain joins TRBV5-1 to TRBJ2-5; D ambiguous. This CDR3 comprises 13 residues. V was clipped by 6 bases and J by 5 bases, with 14 bases between them. The germline CDR1 and CDR2 sequences are SGHRS and YFSETQ. CDR3 residues: CASTRGRRETQYF. Written as DNA, the CDR3 is TGCGCCAGCACTCGAGGTCGCAGGGAGACCCAGTACTTC. Complete variable domain (other parts from reference TRBV5-1 and TRBJ2-5): KAGVTQTPRYLIKTRGQQVTLSCSPISGHRSVSWYQQTPGQGLQFLFEYFSETQRNKGNFPGRFSGRQFSNSRSEMNVSTLELGDSALYLCASTRGRRETQYFGPGTRLLVL.

The genes are TRBV5-1 and TRBJ2-3, with D tentatively TRBD2 (6 bases). This CDR3 comprises 15 residues. Trimming pared 1 base from V and 5 bases from J, leaving 14 bases between. Germline assignment: CDR1 SGHRS and CDR2 YFSETQ. The CDR3 here is CASSLIGGAKDTQYF. The CDR3 nucleotides are TGCGCCAGCAGCTTGATTGGCGGGGCAAAAGATACGCAGTATTTT.

The rearrangement uses TRBV6-1 and TRBJ1-2; D possibly corresponds to TRBD1 (6 bases). Germline V gives CDR1 MNHNS, CDR2 SASEGT. V was clipped by 1 base and J by 0 bases, with 9 bases between them. The CDR3 spans 15 residues. CDR3 DNA: TGTGCCAGCAGTGAAGAGGGGGGAACTAACTATGGCTACACCTTC. Protein product: CASSEEGGTNYGYTF.

Here the CDR3 DNA reads TGCAGCGTTGTGTTGGGGCTCGGAGCTTTCTTT. It translates to CSVVLGLGAFF. V is TRBV29-1 and J is TRBJ1-1, with a tentative D call TRBD1 (5 bases). This CDR3 spans 11 amino acids. V shed 4 bases and J shed 10 bases, with 13 bases lying between them. CDR1 is SQVTM, CDR2 ANQGSEA, per germline.

V and J are TRBV10-3 and TRBJ1-4, with TRBD1 matching over 12 bases. The CDR3 runs 15 residues. Germline V CDR1 and CDR2: ENHRY, SYGVKD. The trim removed 4 bases at V and 8 bases at J, leaving 5 bases unmatched. CDR3 loop: CAISGEGQGAEKLFF. The CDR3 DNA is TGTGCCATCAGTGGAGAGGGACAGGGGGCGGAAAAACTGTTTTTT.

This chain connects TRBV9 to TRBJ1-2; the D is unclear. CDR1 SGDLS and CDR2 YYNGEE come from the germline V gene. V dropped 4 bases and J dropped 0 bases, with 13 bases sitting between them. The CDR3 contains 15 residues. CDR3 loop: CASSHSGVANYGYTF. The CDR3 nucleotides are TGTGCCAGCAGCCACTCCGGGGTAGCTAACTATGGCTACACCTTC. The variable domain in full, with the rest retrieved from reference TRBV9 and TRBJ1-2, is DSGVTQTPKHLITATGQRVTLRCSPRSGDLSVYWYQQSLDQGLQFLIQYYNGEERAKGNILERFSAQQFPDLHSELNLSSLELGDSALYFCASSHSGVANYGYTFGSGTRLTVV.